This T cell receptor (beta chain) appears in the sequencing data of a study of OX40 agonist ivuxolimab in advanced cancers. Study background: Patients took ivuxolimab, an agonistic anti-OX40 (CD134) antibody. Patients treated during dose escalation were battling hepatocellular carcinoma, melanoma, renal cell or head and neck cancer. Intravenous ivuxolimab was administered to patients every 2 weeks at 0.01 to 10 mg/kg.

Method: immunoSEQ multiplex PCR; TCRdb's copy keeps in-frame clones and lacks some. The sample has fewer than 30,000 clones, approximately 78% seen once. Peripheral blood came from all dose cohorts at three timepoints. This clonotype originated in an adult with an advanced solid tumor such as melanoma, head and neck, liver or kidney cancer. Material: CD4+ or CD8+ T cells sorted from blood, obtained in a trial of the OX40 agonist ivuxolimab.

CDR3 in DNA: TGTGCCAGCAGCTCGGGGGAAAACTATGGCTACACCTTC. Translated, it gives CASSSGENYGYTF. This rearrangement joins TRBV7-2 to TRBJ1-2, with TRBD1 as a possible D gene (5 bases). V lost 4 bases and J lost 2, with 8 bases in between. The CDR3 is 13 amino acids. Germline V CDR1 and CDR2: SGHTA, FQGNSA.